This TCR beta chain was sequenced in a study of blood T cells in healthy people across ages (dated by TCRdb to the mid-2010s). Regarding the research as a whole: In model experiments, roughly one uniquely barcoded TCR beta cDNA molecule per two T cells was captured by template switching. Using deep sequencing normalized with unique cDNA molecular identifiers, the study measured how TCR beta repertoire diversity changes with age. The donors were split into four age groups: young (average 16 years), middle-aged (39), aged (62) and long-lived (roughly 77). To avoid experimental bias, donors of different ages were randomly spread across the sequencing lanes. The study analyzed two additional independent replicas of 1 million unique cDNA reads from the same blood draw for two donors, one aged 18 to 29 and one aged 80 or older.

Systemically healthy Caucasian individuals from Russia, some 36 in total and aged about 6 to 100 years, were included as donors. Each donor gave 8 to 10 milliliters of peripheral blood, drawn into EDTA-treated Vacutainer tubes. PBMCs were isolated by Ficoll-Paque density-gradient centrifugation, with at least 6 million obtained per sample. Trizol reagent was used to extract total RNA from PBMCs, with at least 5 micrograms per sample. Naive CD45RAhigh/CD27high T cell percentages were measured by flow cytometry on a PBMC aliquot from every donor. Libraries were built with 5' RACE. Sequencing instrument: Illumina HiSeq 2500. A second roughly 6 to 11 cycle PCR used a sample-barcoded 5' primer and a J-beta primer mix. A template-switch 5' adaptor carrying 12 random nucleotides introduced a unique molecular identifier onto each TCR beta cDNA molecule. Each sample yielded at least 2.5 million CDR3-containing paired-end reads. First-strand cDNA was synthesized from all RNA with the Mint cDNA synthesis kit, primed by a TRBC-specific oligonucleotide. Following uracil-DNA glycosylase treatment, all cDNA underwent a first 18-cycle PCR with the universal primers M1SS and BC2_uni_R. The study's own analysis went as follows. For normalization, 1 million high-quality reads were randomly selected from each sample, with every read carrying a distinct molecular identifier. Instead of being binned into consensus sequences, reads with shared molecular identifiers were discarded. MiTCR, run with a Q25 quality threshold and the strictest error-elimination algorithm, handled CDR3 identification, clonotype clustering and error correction. A nonparametric unseen species model using Euler transformation provided a lower-bound estimate of total TCR beta diversity. Using fastp at Q25 and MiXCR, TCRdb reprocessed the public reads and kept productive beta chains. Records with the same CDR3 protein are collapsed into one entry carrying the most frequent genes and DNA. These V and J calls rely on TCRdb rather than the paper's analysis. Within this sample are roughly 700,000 distinct CDR3 sequences, with about 52% of them counted one time only. Clones ranked in the top ten supply roughly a third of the sample.

Per the germline V gene, SGHTA is the CDR1 and FQGTGA is the CDR2. From V the trimming removes 3 bases and from J it removes 7 bases, while the gene matches leave 7 bases of the junction unaccounted for. The CDR3 spans 15 residues, from the cysteine through the phenylalanine. Only CDR3 DNA is held: 45 bases, read in frame from base 1. Broader findings and caveats from the paper: Donor CMV infection status was unknown, potentially confounding age-related changes in expanded clonotypes. Because profiling used bulk unsorted PBMCs, naive and antigen-experienced compartments could not be compared conclusively. Observed TCR beta diversity per million T cells fell roughly linearly with age, and a significant reduction was already apparent by age around 40. The long-lived group showed more naive CD4+ T cells, fewer expanded clones and increased TCR diversity than the aged group, suggesting age selection. There was a strong correlation between observed TCR beta diversity and the percentage of naive T cells measured by flow cytometry. Estimates of total diversity based on one million sequenced T cells were considered lower bounds and underestimates.

About this clonotype itself: It lacks a known antigen. Per-base qualities were not stored, and no clone one base away is much larger.

This TCR came from a woman in her fifties or sixties in good health. Sequences were obtained from blood. Recombination joined TRBV7-3 with TRBJ2-1, with TRBD2 matching 9 junction bases. The CDR3 in this case is CASSFSGSPYNEQFF. DNA sequence: TGTGCCAGCAGCTTTAGCGGGAGTCCATATAATGAGCAGTTCTTC.